This T cell receptor beta chain was sequenced in a study of vaccination and CD4 T cells after COVID-19. Study context: Four females and six males made up the convalescents, two of whom were Hispanic.

Treatment in this sample: approximately nine-day PBMC culture with coronavirus spike peptide pools or control peptides (ViraFEST assay). Study-wide results and limits: The rise in median SARS-CoV-2-reactive clonotypes, from about 20 to 38, was not significant. Post-vaccination, and not before, a median 86.3% of reactive clones appeared in convalescent patients.

With the Oncomine TCR Beta short-read assay, DNA from cultured CD4+ T cells was sequenced. DNA came from CD4+ T cells after culture. TCRdb called the PCR reads again in MiXCR, with one record for every CDR3 protein. The table has fewer than 15,000 distinct CDR3 sequences, approximately 45% seen once. This clonotype was seen a few times. Its specificity is unknown. Trimming removed 6 bases from V and 3 bases from J; junction bases left unmatched: 2. This CDR3 has 14 residues. Germline CDR1 SSHAT, CDR2 FNYEAQ (reference sequence). The clonotype was recovered from a human donor who had recovered from COVID-19. The source material was CD4+ T cells from blood, cultured in vitro. This chain uses TRBV7-7 with TRBJ2-2, with 9 bases matching TRBD1. The CDR3 protein is CASRRTGDTGELFF. The CDR3 DNA reads as TGTGCCAGCAGACGGACAGGGGACACCGGGGAGCTGTTTTTT. Complete variable domain (other parts from reference TRBV7-7 and TRBJ2-2): GAGVSQSPRYKVTKRGQDVTLRCDPISSHATLYWYQQALGQGPEFLTYFNYEAQPDKSGLPSDRFSAERPEGSISTLTIQRTEQRDSAMYRCASRRTGDTGELFFGEGSRLTVL.